Following are 23 T cell receptor beta chains from one sample sequenced in a study of cytomegalovirus exposure and HLA in healthy donors. Sequencing used immunoSEQ multiplex PCR; TCRdb keeps in-frame clones, though not all of them. The table has about 56,000 clones, approximately 93% seen once. The sequencing sample was made of PBMCs. The source of these receptors is a young woman in good health and CMV-seropositive.

This chain connects TRBV11-2 to TRBJ2-4; a possible D gene is TRBD1 (8 bases). The CDR3 runs to 12 residues. From germline, CDR1 is SGHAT and CDR2 FQNNGV. The V end was cut by 5 bases, the J end by 10 bases, with 12 bases between. CDR3 loop: CASSQQGGIQYF. CDR3 in DNA: TGTGCCAGCAGCCAACAGGGGGGGATTCAGTACTTC.

The V call is TRBV4-1, the J call TRBJ1-2; D may be TRBD1 (5 bases). Germline loops: CDR1 MGHRA, CDR2 YSYEKL. This CDR3 has 16 amino acids. V was clipped by 0 bases and J by 2 bases, with 13 bases between them. This CDR3 is CASSQDKDRENYGYTF. The CDR3 nucleotides read TGCGCCAGCAGCCAAGATAAAGACAGAGAGAACTATGGCTACACCTTC.

The rearrangement joins TRBV14 to TRBJ1-6; 9 nucleotides line up with TRBD1. The CDR3 totals 16 residues. With 3 bases clipped from V and 4 bases from J, the junction kept 4 bases outside the gene matches. Germline V gene lookup returns CDR1 SGHDN and CDR2 FVKESK. The CDR3 loop reads CASSQWTGAYNSPLHF. In DNA, the CDR3 is TGTGCCAGCAGCCAGTGGACAGGGGCGTATAATTCACCCCTCCACTTT.

The chain is built from TRBV9 and TRBJ1-5, with no clear D. The ends were cut back, 0 bases at V and 0 bases at J, with 4 bases in the middle. The CDR3 spans 14 residues. CDR1 and CDR2 (germline): SGDLS, YYNGEE. CDR3 amino acids: CASSVDYSNQPQHF. CDR3 DNA sequence: TGTGCCAGCAGCGTAGATTATAGCAATCAGCCCCAGCATTTT.

This rearrangement joins TRBV9 to TRBJ2-3, with a possible D match to TRBD1 (5 bases). V was pared by 3 bases and J by 0 bases, with 17 bases between. Germline values: CDR1 SGDLS, CDR2 YYNGEE. The CDR3 sequence is 17 residues long. The CDR3 sequence is CASSATRVTASTDTQYF. Written as DNA, the CDR3 is TGTGCCAGCAGCGCTACCAGGGTCACGGCTAGCACAGATACGCAGTATTTT.

The CDR3 here is CASEKGQGAGSPLHF. The DNA for the CDR3 is TGTGCCAGCGAAAAAGGGCAGGGGGCGGGTTCACCCCTCCACTTT. J is TRBJ1-6 and V is TRBV7-9, with 8 bases that match TRBD1. Germline assignment: CDR1 SEHNR and CDR2 FQNEAQ (reference sequence). J was trimmed by 9 bases and V by 8 bases; bases with no gene match: 12. This CDR3 is 15 amino acids long.

The gene calls are TRBV19 and TRBJ1-3; no definite D call. Germline V gene sequence: CDR1 LNHDA, CDR2 SQIVND (reference sequence). The CDR3 consists of 14 residues. V was pared by 5 bases and J by 2 bases, with 10 bases between. In nucleotides, the CDR3 is TGTGCCAGTAGTTCCACGGGGACTGGAAACACCATATATTTT. Translating gives CASSSTGTGNTIYF.

The chain employs TRBV4-1 and TRBJ1-5; D gene unclear. V gave up 0 bases and J gave up 3 bases, with 9 bases separating them. The germline CDR1 and CDR2 sequences are MGHRA and YSYEKL. There are 15 residues in the CDR3. The CDR3 reads CASSQENSYNQPQHF. CDR3 nucleotides: TGCGCCAGCAGCCAAGAGAACAGTTACAATCAGCCCCAGCATTTT.

The gene calls are TRBV5-1 and TRBJ2-7, with 9 bases matching TRBD1. Per the germline V gene, CDR1 is SGHRS and CDR2 is YFSETQ. The trim removed 4 bases at V and 0 bases at J, leaving 8 bases unmatched. This CDR3 is built from 16 residues. CDR3 bases: TGCGCCAGCAGCAGCATTACAGGGGGCGCCTCCTACGAGCAGTACTTC. Residues: CASSSITGGASYEQYF.

The chain links TRBV2 to TRBJ2-1; D possibly corresponds to TRBD1 (5 bases). CDR1 is SNHLY, CDR2 FYNNEI, per germline. CDR3 length: 9 residues. Trimming removed 8 bases from V and 9 bases from J, with 5 bases in between. The DNA of the CDR3 is TGTGCCAGCGACAGTGAGCAGTTCTTC. It codes for CASDSEQFF.

The chain joins TRBV28 to TRBJ1-5; a weak D match, TRBD1 (6 bases). V was pared by 3 bases and J by 8 bases, with 14 bases between. Germline values: CDR1 MDHEN, CDR2 SYDVKM. The length of the CDR3 is 14 residues. CDR3 coding DNA: TGTGCCAGCAGTTTCAGGGGCCGGGAGGAGCCCCAGCATTTT. Protein: CASSFRGREEPQHF. The full variable domain, with the rest looked up from reference TRBV28 and TRBJ1-5, is DVKVTQSSRYLVKRTGEKVFLECVQDMDHENMFWYRQDPGLGLRLIYFSYDVKMKEKGDIPEGYSVSREKKERFSLILESASTNQTSMYLCASSFRGREEPQHFGDGTRLSIL.

This clone was seen once. The chain employs TRBV6-4 and TRBJ2-3; D not certain. The CDR3 is 13 residues long. V was cut by 0 bases and J by 2 bases, with 3 bases left in between. Germline-derived CDR1 and CDR2 are MRHNA and SNTAGT. CDR3 nucleotide sequence: TGTGCCAGCAGTGACTCGTACACAGATACGCAGTATTTT. Residues: CASSDSYTDTQYF.

This chain links TRBV19 with TRBJ1-5; D is ambiguous. The ends were cut back, 2 bases at V and 1 base at J, with 12 bases in the middle. The CDR3 has 16 amino acids. Germline CDR1 LNHDA, CDR2 SQIVND (reference sequence). The CDR3 spells CASSIIKWESNQPQHF. CDR3 sequence (DNA): TGTGCCAGTAGTATAATCAAGTGGGAGAGCAATCAGCCCCAGCATTTT.

V gene TRBV10-1 combines with J gene TRBJ1-1; tentative D call: TRBD1 (5 bases). CDR3 length equals 15 residues. Per the germline V gene, CDR1 is WNHNN and CDR2 is SYGVQD (reference sequence). The ends were cut back, 3 bases at V and 6 bases at J, with 17 bases in the middle. CDR3 DNA: TGCGCCAGCAGTGACCCTTCCTCAGGGAAGGCTGAAGCTTTCTTT. Residues: CASSDPSSGKAEAFF.

The chain couples TRBV7-2 to TRBJ2-7; 7 positions match TRBD1. CDR1 is SGHTA, CDR2 FQGNSA, per germline. CDR3 length equals 14 residues. The junction had 4 bases not matched to a gene; V was cut back by 3 bases and J by 2 bases. CDR3 nucleotide sequence: TGTGCCAGCAGCTTGGGGACAGTCACCTACGAGCAGTACTTC. It translates to CASSLGTVTYEQYF.

CDR3 sequence reads: CASSPGAVQGPDYGYTF. The CDR3 nucleotides are TGTGCCAGCAGCCCAGGGGCGGTCCAGGGCCCCGACTATGGCTACACCTTC. The gene calls are TRBV11-2 and TRBJ1-2; possibly TRBD1 for D (6 bases). The CDR3 runs to 17 residues. V was cut by 5 bases and J by 3 bases, with 22 bases left in between. Per the germline V gene, CDR1 is SGHAT and CDR2 is FQNNGV.

This chain joins TRBV7-9 and TRBJ2-7, with D unclear. V dropped 4 bases and J dropped 9 bases, with 16 bases sitting between them. Germline V gene sequence: CDR1 SEHNR, CDR2 FQNEAQ (reference sequence). The CDR3 totals 13 residues. CDR3 region: CASSSSWLERQYF. CDR3 sequence (DNA): TGTGCCAGCAGCTCCTCATGGTTGGAGAGGCAGTACTTC.

The chain has TRBV4-1 and TRBJ2-1; 9 bases map to TRBD2. CDR1 is MGHRA and CDR2 is YSYEKL in the germline V gene. Trimming at V came to 1 base and at J to 1 base, leaving 8 bases not matched to a gene. This CDR3 is 18 amino acids long. Here the CDR3 reads CASSQGGRGGRSYNEQFF. The CDR3 region has the DNA TGCGCCAGCAGCCAAGGAGGGCGGGGGGGCCGTTCCTACAATGAGCAGTTCTTC.

The chain has TRBV10-3 and TRBJ2-2; a weak D match, TRBD1 (5 bases). CDR3 size: 13 residues. Germline V gene lookup returns CDR1 ENHRY and CDR2 SYGVKD. V dropped 6 bases and J dropped 3 bases, with 8 bases sitting between them. The CDR3 here is CAIRGPDTGELFF. CDR3 nucleotides: TGTGCCATCAGGGGGCCGGACACCGGGGAGCTGTTTTTT.

The rearrangement joins TRBV5-1 to TRBJ1-2, with 8 bases that match TRBD1. V lost 4 bases to trimming and J lost 1 base; unmatched junction nucleotides: 3. This CDR3 is built from 14 residues. From germline, CDR1 is SGHRS and CDR2 YFSETQ. Here the CDR3 DNA reads TGCGCCAGCAGCGTCGGACAGGGTAACTATGGCTACACCTTC. Its translation: CASSVGQGNYGYTF.

This chain links TRBV10-3 with TRBJ1-2; D is unclear. Trimming shortened V by 6 bases and J by 8 bases, and 10 bases separated the two germline ends. The CDR3 has 11 amino acids. The germline V gene encodes CDR1 ENHRY and CDR2 SYGVKD. CDR3 protein: CAIRNGIGYTF. The CDR3 DNA sequence: TGTGCCATCAGAAACGGGATAGGCTACACCTTC.

V and J are TRBV10-3 and TRBJ1-3, with D perhaps TRBD1 (6 bases). Trimming stripped 10 bases from V and 0 bases from J, with 13 bases between. The length of the CDR3 is 14 residues. Germline CDR1 and CDR2: ENHRY and SYGVKD. CDR3 DNA: TGTGCCACCTCATTACAGGGCTCTGGAAACACCATATATTTT. This encodes CATSLQGSGNTIYF.

The chain carries TRBV2 and TRBJ2-7, with 7 positions matching TRBD1. CDR1 SNHLY and CDR2 FYNNEI come from the germline V gene. CDR3 length: 15 amino acids. V lost 4 bases and J lost 1; bases outside the gene matches: 7. The CDR3 DNA reads TGTGCCAGCAGTGTGAGGGGGCTGGGATCCTACGAGCAGTACTTC. Protein: CASSVRGLGSYEQYF.